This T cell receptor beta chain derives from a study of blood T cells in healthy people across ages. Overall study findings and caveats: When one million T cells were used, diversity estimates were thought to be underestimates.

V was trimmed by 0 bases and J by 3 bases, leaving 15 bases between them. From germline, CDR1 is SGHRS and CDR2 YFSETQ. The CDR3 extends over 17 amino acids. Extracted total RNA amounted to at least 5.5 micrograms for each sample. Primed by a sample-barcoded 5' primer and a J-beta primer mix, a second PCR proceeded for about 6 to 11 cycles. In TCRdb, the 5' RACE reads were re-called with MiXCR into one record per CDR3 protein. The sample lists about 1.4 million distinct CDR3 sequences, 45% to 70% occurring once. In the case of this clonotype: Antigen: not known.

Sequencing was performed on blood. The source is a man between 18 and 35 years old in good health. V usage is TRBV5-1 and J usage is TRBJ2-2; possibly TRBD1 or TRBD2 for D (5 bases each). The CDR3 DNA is TGCGCCAGCAGCTTGGAATATCTAGAGGGGTACACCGGGGAGCTGTTTTTT. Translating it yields CASSLEYLEGYTGELFF.